This T cell receptor beta chain comes out of a study of T cells after yellow fever vaccination. Germline trimming cut 2 bases from V and 4 bases from J; bases unmatched to any gene: 9. Germline values: CDR1 SGDLS, CDR2 YYNGEE. This CDR3 has 16 residues. TCRdb recomputed calls from the 5' RACE reads with MiXCR, one row per CDR3 protein. This table holds 340,000 or so distinct CDR3 sequences, around 12% found once. Study-wide results and caveats: Abundant clonotypes (contaminants from the bulk population) could be present in FACS-sorted repertoires.

Details on this clonotype: Antigen unknown.

The rearrangement uses TRBV9 and TRBJ2-3; 8 bases match TRBD2. Sequencing used CD4+ T cells sorted from PBMCs, obtained 15 days after the yellow fever booster vaccination. The sequence was obtained from a man in his late teens or twenties who received the YFV17D yellow fever vaccine. CDR3 region: CASSVASGGGPDTQYF. The CDR3 bases are TGTGCCAGCAGCGTCGCTTCCGGGGGGGGCCCAGATACGCAGTATTTT.